Listed below are T cell receptor beta chains from one sample, sequenced in a study of blood T cell repertoires in COVID-19. TCRdb's copy holds only in-frame clones and misses some; the assay was immunoSEQ multiplex PCR. In the table there are 250,000 to 300,000 clones, 70% to 90% of which are singletons. The sequencing input was peripheral blood. Receptor source: a woman aged 25 to 39 with COVID-19, enrolled during active disease. Each CDR3 is given with its conserved first and last residue. D genes are given only for firm matches. Some rows have no size entry. The others give once, few or many, or a class for an expanded clone.

.	TRBV23-1	TRBJ2-5	.	TGCGCCAGCAGTCAATCGCGGGGAGACAGGGTGGAGACCCAGTACTTC	CASSQSRGDRVETQYF
.	TRBV5-4	TRBJ1-2	.	TGTGCCAGCAGCTTGGCCGGCAGGGGCTATGGCTACACCTTC	CASSLAGRGYGYTF
.	TRBV7-9	TRBJ2-1	.	TGTGCCAGCAGCTCTCAGAACAGCAATGAGCAGTTCTTC	CASSSQNSNEQFF
few	TRBV5-6	TRBJ2-1	.	TGTGCCAGCAGCTTGAATGGCGGGAACAATGAGCAGTTCTTC	CASSLNGGNNEQFF
.	TRBV30	TRBJ2-7	TRBD1	TGTGCCTGGGACCCGACAGGGGCCAACGAGCAGTACTTC	CAWDPTGANEQYF
few	TRBV7-9	TRBJ2-3	.	TGTGCCAGCAGCTTAGCGGAGGCCGGGGATACGCAGTATTTT	CASSLAEAGDTQYF
.	TRBV19	TRBJ2-7	TRBD1	TGTGCCAGTAGTACGTACCGGGACAGCCCCTACGAGCAGTACTTC	CASSTYRDSPYEQYF
.	TRBV5-1	TRBJ1-1	TRBD1	TGCGCCAGCAGCGCGGACAGGGGTAGTGAAGCTTTCTTT	CASSADRGSEAFF
once	TRBV20-1	TRBJ1-2	.	TGTCAGGGGACCATCTCCTATGGCTACACCTTC	CQGTISYGYTF
.	TRBV2	TRBJ2-3	.	TGTGCCAGCACCCCAGTGCTCCGGGGGACGCAGTATTTT	CASTPVLRGTQYF
.	TRBV5-6	TRBJ2-1	.	TGTGCCAGCAGCCAGCAAGGGGACAATGAGCAGTTCTTC	CASSQQGDNEQFF
.	TRBV11-3	TRBJ2-1	TRBD2	TGTGCCAGCAGCGCGGCTCCGGGGGGGCTATATCCCAATGAGCAGTTCTTC	CASSAAPGGLYPNEQFF
.	TRBV29-1	TRBJ1-2	.	TGCAGCCTGGCAGGGGACTATGGCTACACCTTC	CSLAGDYGYTF
.	TRBV5-1	TRBJ2-3	.	TGCGCCAGCAGCTTGAGGCTAGCCGGGCCCGCAGATACGCAGTATTTT	CASSLRLAGPADTQYF
.	TRBV5-1	TRBJ2-1	.	TGCGCCAGCAGCTTCGGGGGTCCCTACAATGAGCAGTTCTTC	CASSFGGPYNEQFF
.	TRBV10-3	TRBJ1-5	.	TGTGCCATCAGTGAATCTCACCACAGCAACAATCAGCCCCAGCATTTT	CAISESHHSNNQPQHF
few	TRBV29-1	TRBJ2-2	TRBD1	TGCAGCGTTCTCCCCGGGACAGCGGTCGCGAACACCGGGGAGCTGTTTTTT	CSVLPGTAVANTGELFF
.	TRBV28	TRBJ2-5	TRBD1	TGTGCCAGCAGTTTAGAGGACAGGCAAGAGACCCAGTACTTC	CASSLEDRQETQYF
once	TRBV24-1	TRBJ2-5	.	TGTGCCACCAGTGATGCGGTCCAAGAGACCCAGTACTTC	CATSDAVQETQYF
.	TRBV27	TRBJ2-7	.	TGTGCCAGCAGCAATCGCTTATCCGGCTACGAGCAGTACTTC	CASSNRLSGYEQYF
.	TRBV19	TRBJ1-2	.	TGTGCCACTACCGCCGGGACAAACTATGGCTACACCTTC	CATTAGTNYGYTF
.	TRBV15	TRBJ2-3	.	TGTGCCACCAGCGGTAGAGGCACAGATACGCAGTATTTT	CATSGRGTDTQYF
.	TRBV2	TRBJ1-2	.	TGTGCCAGCAGTCCAGGGTTTACCGGCTACACCTTC	CASSPGFTGYTF
.	TRBV19	TRBJ1-1	.	TGTGCCAGTAGTATAGCTTTGAGGGACACTGAAGCTTTCTTT	CASSIALRDTEAFF
.	TRBV19	TRBJ2-1	.	TGTGCCAGTAGTACCGGGATCTACAATGAGCAGTTCTTC	CASSTGIYNEQFF
once	TRBV11-3	TRBJ2-1	TRBD1	TGTGCCAGCAGCTTAGGACAGGGTAACAATGAGCAGTTCTTC	CASSLGQGNNEQFF
.	TRBV5-8	TRBJ1-1	.	TGTGCCAGCACCACCTTAGTCGGGGATTCCGGGCAGGGGAGAACTGAAGCTTTCTTT	CASTTLVGDSGQGRTEAFF
.	TRBV19	TRBJ1-1	TRBD1	TGTGCCAGCATACAGGGGGCGCGGGAAGCTTTCTTT	CASIQGAREAFF
few	TRBV28	TRBJ1-5	TRBD1	TGTGCCAGCAGCGAGGGACAGGGGAGCAATCAGCCCCAGCATTTT	CASSEGQGSNQPQHF
.	TRBV3-1/TRBV3-2	TRBJ1-1	.	TGTGCCAGCGCGAAGGGGAGGGTTCGGAACACTGAAGCTTTCTTT	CASAKGRVRNTEAFF
.	TRBV4-1	TRBJ1-4	.	TGCGCCAGCAGCCCGGACGGACTACTTAATGAAAAACTGTTTTTT	CASSPDGLLNEKLFF
.	TRBV5-1	TRBJ2-1	TRBD1	TGCGCCAGCAGCTCCGCTGGGACAGGGTACAATGAGCAGTTCTTC	CASSSAGTGYNEQFF
.	TRBV11-2	TRBJ2-7	TRBD1	TGTGCCAGCAGCCCACAAGGGGGCCTCTTCGAGCAGTACTTC	CASSPQGGLFEQYF
.	TRBV5-4	TRBJ1-1	.	TGTGCCAGCAGCCACCGCGATCGAGCTTTCTTT	CASSHRDRAFF
.	TRBV6-5	TRBJ2-7	.	TGTGCCAGCCTCCCGGGTGGATCTGAGCAGTACTTC	CASLPGGSEQYF
.	TRBV7-9	TRBJ1-2	TRBD1	TGTGCCAGCAGCCAGGGACAGGGGGGTAGTGGCTACACCTTC	CASSQGQGGSGYTF
.	TRBV5-6	TRBJ2-4	.	TGTGCCAGCAGCTTGCCGGACTTGAAAAACATTCAGTACTTC	CASSLPDLKNIQYF
once	TRBV5-1	TRBJ2-7	.	TGCGCCAGCACTTTCGGGGAGACCTACGAGCAGTACTTC	CASTFGETYEQYF
once	TRBV3-1/TRBV3-2	TRBJ2-5	TRBD2	TGTGCCAGCAGCCAAGATAGCACTAGCGGGGGGGCCAGGGGGACCCAGTACTTC	CASSQDSTSGGARGTQYF
.	TRBV5-1	TRBJ2-7	.	TGCGCCAGCAGCTTGCGCGGGTACGAGCAGTACTTC	CASSLRGYEQYF
.	TRBV14	TRBJ1-2	.	TGTGCCAGCAGCCAAGGCCCACGTCCAAACAGGGCGGGCTACACCTTC	CASSQGPRPNRAGYTF
.	TRBV28	TRBJ1-2	TRBD1	TGTGCCAGCACCTCTAGGACAGGGGGGCACTATGGCTACACCTTC	CASTSRTGGHYGYTF
few	TRBV7-9	TRBJ1-1	TRBD1	TGTGCCAGCAGAACAGGGGGCGCAAGCCCTGAAGCTTTCTTT	CASRTGGASPEAFF
.	TRBV30	TRBJ1-5	.	TGTGCCTGGAGTGTACTTCAGCCCCAGCATTTT	CAWSVLQPQHF
.	TRBV3-1/TRBV3-2	TRBJ2-7	.	TGTGCCAGCAGCCAAGATCTAGTCCCCTACGAGCAGTACTTC	CASSQDLVPYEQYF
.	TRBV28	TRBJ2-5	TRBD2	TGTGCCAGCAACCGGTATGGGAGGGCCTACCAAGAGACCCAGTACTTC	CASNRYGRAYQETQYF
.	TRBV7-6	TRBJ2-7	TRBD1	TGTGCCAGCAGCTTAGCTATAACCCGGGACAGGGGACACGAGCAGTACTTC	CASSLAITRDRGHEQYF
.	TRBV29-1	TRBJ2-1	.	TGCAGCGTTGATACTAGCTTCCCGGAGCAGTTCTTC	CSVDTSFPEQFF
.	TRBV5-6	TRBJ2-7	.	TGTGCCAGCAGCCCCGATGAGGGATACTACGAGCAGTACTTC	CASSPDEGYYEQYF
.	TRBV2	TRBJ2-7	TRBD1	TGTGCCAGCAGTGATACACAGGGGGCGGGGGAGCAGTACTTC	CASSDTQGAGEQYF